This paragraph covers one T cell receptor beta chain sequence. The entry originates in a study of T cell responses to AZD1222 COVID-19 vaccine. Between the trimmed V and J ends, which lost 3 bases and 6 bases, there was a span of 14 bases. CDR3 length: 14 residues. The germline V gene has CDR1 PRHDT and CDR2 FYEKMQ (reference sequence). The data were produced by immunoSEQ multiplex PCR, yet TCRdb's version contains in-frame clones alone and is incomplete. This repertoire shows around 160,000 clones, about 91% found once; its top ten account for 3.8%. The specimen was peripheral blood, collected 28 days after the second AZD1222 dose. This TCR was recovered from an adult who received the AZD1222 COVID-19 vaccine. The chain has TRBV13 and TRBJ1-1, with TRBD1 as a possible D gene (6 bases). CDR3: CASSFQTGRAEAFF. The DNA of the CDR3 is TGTGCCAGCAGCTTCCAAACAGGGAGGGCTGAAGCTTTCTTT.